The 2 T cell receptor beta chains below come from one sample, sequenced in a study of HIV-infected patients and healthy controls. Roughly three months, about 14 weeks, into antiretroviral therapy, follow-up blood was collected. No cell fractionation was done, so the repertoire covers all unsorted peripheral blood T cells. Around 0.5 ug RNA was reverse transcribed with alpha and beta constant-region primers. Separate chain-specific third strand synthesis with multiplexing indices produced the alpha and beta libraries. In TCRdb, the 5' RACE reads were re-called with MiXCR into one record per CDR3 protein. Here the sample spans some 20,000 distinct CDR3 sequences, 8% to 10% being singletons. The input for sequencing was blood, taken during antiretroviral therapy. These receptors were obtained from an adult with HIV infection.

This clonotype occurred a few times. The chain links TRBV27 to TRBJ2-7; D is uncertain. The V end lost 5 bases, the J end lost 4 bases, and 9 bases lay between the germline ends. This CDR3 comprises 12 residues. Germline V gene lookup returns CDR1 MNHEY and CDR2 SMNVEV (reference sequence). Written as DNA, the CDR3 is TGTGCCAGCAGTCTCCCCGGGTACGAGCAGTACTTC. As protein: CASSLPGYEQYF.

In its sample, this clonotype was seen many times. In DNA, the CDR3 is TGTGCCAGCAGCTCGCGACAGGGGTGGCAGGCAGATACGCAGTATTTT. This encodes CASSSRQGWQADTQYF. V usage is TRBV7-6 and J usage is TRBJ2-3, with 8 positions matching TRBD1. Per the germline V gene, CDR1 is SGHVS and CDR2 is FNYEAQ. This CDR3 comprises 16 residues. V dropped 4 bases and J dropped 4; count of bases not matched to a gene: 10. Combining the CDR3 with reference TRBV7-6 and TRBJ2-3 gives the whole variable domain GAGVSQSPRYKVTKRGQDVALRCDPISGHVSLYWYRQALGQGPEFLTYFNYEAQQDKSGLPNDRFSAERPEGSISTLTIQRTEQRDSAMYRCASSSRQGWQADTQYFGPGTRLTVL.